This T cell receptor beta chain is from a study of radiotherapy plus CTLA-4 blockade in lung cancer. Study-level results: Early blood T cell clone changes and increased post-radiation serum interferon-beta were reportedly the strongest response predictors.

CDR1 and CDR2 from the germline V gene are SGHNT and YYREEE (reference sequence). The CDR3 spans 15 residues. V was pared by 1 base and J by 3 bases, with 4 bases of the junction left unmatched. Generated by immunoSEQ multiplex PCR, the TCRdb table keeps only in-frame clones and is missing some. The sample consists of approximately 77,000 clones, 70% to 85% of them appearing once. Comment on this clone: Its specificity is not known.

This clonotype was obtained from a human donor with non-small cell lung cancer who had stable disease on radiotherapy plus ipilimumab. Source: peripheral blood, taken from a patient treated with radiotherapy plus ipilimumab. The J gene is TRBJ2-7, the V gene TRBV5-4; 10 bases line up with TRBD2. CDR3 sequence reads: CASSLKLAGHYEQYF. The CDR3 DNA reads TGTGCCAGCAGCTTGAAACTAGCGGGGCACTACGAGCAGTACTTC.